A selection of T cell receptor beta chains follows, all from one sample in a study of cytomegalovirus exposure and HLA in healthy donors. Measured with immunoSEQ multiplex PCR; TCRdb has only the in-frame clones, and not every one. The sample yields 160,000 or so clones, approximately 80% seen once. The sequencing input was PBMCs. The receptors were sampled from a man aged 55-75 years in good health and CMV-seronegative. CDR3s include the opening cysteine and the closing phenylalanine or tryptophan. The order of the fields is V gene, D gene, CDR3 protein. A D gene is named only where the DNA matches it firmly.

V gene: TRBV30
D gene: TRBD1
CDR3 protein: CAWSVEGTGGAGQPQHF

V gene: TRBV7-2
D gene: TRBD2
CDR3 protein: CASSTSGRASTGELFF

V gene: TRBV2
D gene: TRBD1
CDR3 protein: CASPGGTGATDTQYF

V gene: TRBV2
D gene: .
CDR3 protein: CASSAGQTFYEQYF

V gene: TRBV19
D gene: .
CDR3 protein: CASSRRGAGEKLFF

V gene: TRBV27
D gene: TRBD1
CDR3 protein: CASRGTGGLNSPLHF

V gene: TRBV9
D gene: .
CDR3 protein: CASSVTGLDEQYF

V gene: TRBV29-1
D gene: TRBD1
CDR3 protein: CSVGQGETQYF

V gene: TRBV5-6
D gene: TRBD1
CDR3 protein: CASSQGGARYEQYF

V gene: TRBV21-1
D gene: .
CDR3 protein: CASLLPTGYGYTF

V gene: TRBV6-5
D gene: .
CDR3 protein: CASTRLNTQYF

V gene: TRBV7-9
D gene: .
CDR3 protein: CASSPYRQGADTQYF

V gene: TRBV7-2
D gene: .
CDR3 protein: CASSSDTETQYF

V gene: TRBV27
D gene: TRBD1
CDR3 protein: CASGTSDRGADTIYF

V gene: TRBV10-3
D gene: .
CDR3 protein: CAINRGEGTEAFF

V gene: TRBV5-4
D gene: .
CDR3 protein: CASSIAGTTRAGELFF

V gene: TRBV2
D gene: TRBD1
CDR3 protein: CASSEGRGRDEKLFF

V gene: TRBV29-1
D gene: .
CDR3 protein: CSSGQETQYF

V gene: TRBV6-6
D gene: TRBD1
CDR3 protein: CASSYPGTGDNQPQHF

V gene: TRBV5-8
D gene: .
CDR3 protein: CASSPPGTEQFF

V gene: TRBV28
D gene: TRBD2
CDR3 protein: CASSFEGGPREQYF

V gene: TRBV5-1
D gene: .
CDR3 protein: CASSPGLNTGELFF

V gene: TRBV5-4
D gene: TRBD1
CDR3 protein: CASSLGGTGNEKLFF

V gene: TRBV27
D gene: .
CDR3 protein: CASSLRGVANEKLFF

V gene: TRBV6-1
D gene: .
CDR3 protein: CASSDPGLTQYF

V gene: TRBV7-3
D gene: TRBD1
CDR3 protein: CASSLTLIRQGNEQFF

V gene: TRBV5-1
D gene: TRBD1
CDR3 protein: CASSPSPQGAYEQYF

V gene: TRBV11-3
D gene: .
CDR3 protein: CASSLWGSENTGELFF

V gene: TRBV5-4
D gene: .
CDR3 protein: CASSLVGVGNYGYTF

V gene: TRBV19
D gene: TRBD1
CDR3 protein: CASSIGQGANTEAFF

V gene: TRBV2
D gene: .
CDR3 protein: CASSDPAGLDYGYTF

V gene: TRBV5-5
D gene: .
CDR3 protein: CASSWLIGETTEAFF

V gene: TRBV7-2
D gene: TRBD2
CDR3 protein: CASSWPGLAAQETQYF